This TCR beta chain derives from a study of Ad26.COV2.S vaccination and SARS-CoV-2 variants. About the study: Once, or twice with 56 days between doses, Ad26.COV2.S was given intramuscularly.

As regards this clone: Its target is not known.

Study-wide results and caveats: Vaccinees and placebo recipients showed similar non-spike TCR breadth.

V was pared by 3 bases and J by 7 bases, with 16 bases between. The CDR3 length is 15 residues. Germline assignment: CDR1 SGHAT and CDR2 FQNNGV. Specified treatment: 15 to 20 received Ad26.COV2.S at low or high dose, single or two shots; 5 received placebo; per-sample allocation not given. Day 63 following the first vaccine or placebo injection was when the samples were taken. Donation came from an adult in Boston who was aged 18-55 years. Produced via immunoSEQ multiplex PCR; TCRdb's table is partial and in-frame only. The top ten clones hold about 2.7% of a sample with 430,000 or so clones, 89% of them seen once.

This receptor was obtained from a person between 18 and 59 years old who received the Ad26.COV2.S COVID-19 vaccine or a placebo. This chain connects TRBV11-2 to TRBJ2-1, with a possible D match to TRBD1 (6 bases). Sequences were derived from peripheral blood, sampled in a trial of Ad26.COV2.S vaccine versus placebo. CDR3 sequence: CASSFHSYRENEQFF. CDR3 in DNA: TGTGCCAGCAGCTTCCACAGCTACAGGGAGAATGAGCAGTTCTTC.